This T cell receptor (beta chain) appears in the sequencing data of a study of blood T cell repertoires in COVID-19. The wider study: PBMCs, B-cell-depleted T cells, or T cells were the source of the cDNA or gDNA that made up the material.

Original processing methods: Estimation of nucleated cell counts relied on the amplification of reference gene primers. Profiling relied on immunoSEQ multiplex PCR, and the TCRdb table lists in-frame clones only, not all of them. The V and J calls and clone size come from that table; D and trimming were worked out from the DNA. In the table there are some 97,000 clones, about 80% of which are singletons. This clonotype originated in a woman between 65 and 79 years old with acute or convalescent COVID-19. The sample was peripheral blood.

The CDR3 here is CASSLRRILSGANVLTF. CDR3 sequence (DNA): TGTGCCAGCAGCTTACGGCGGATTCTCTCTGGGGCCAACGTCCTGACTTTC. This sequence joins TRBV7-8 and TRBJ2-6; unclear D gene. V lost 2 bases, J lost 0 bases, and 11 bases lay in between. Germline CDR1 SGHVS, CDR2 FQNEAQ. The length of the CDR3 is 17 residues.